These T cell receptor beta chains were read from a single sample in a study of blood T cell repertoires in COVID-19. Method: immunoSEQ multiplex PCR; TCRdb's copy keeps in-frame clones and lacks some. This table has 300,000 to 450,000 clones, approximately 81% appearing once. The sequenced material came from peripheral blood. These receptors were obtained from a woman aged 18-29 years with acute or convalescent COVID-19. Both conserved end residues are part of each CDR3. Each record gives: clone size, D gene, V gene, J gene, CDR3 protein, CDR3 DNA. D genes are given only for firm matches. Where a row states a size, it is once, few, many or the class of an expanded clone; other rows omit it.

.	TRBD1	TRBV7-9	TRBJ1-2	CASSRDRVEGYTF	TGTGCCAGCAGCCGGGACAGGGTTGAGGGCTACACCTTC
.	.	TRBV6-5	TRBJ1-6	CASRPTSSYNSPLHF	TGTGCCAGCAGGCCAACGAGCTCCTATAATTCACCCCTCCACTTT
.	TRBD2	TRBV11-2	TRBJ2-2	CASSSPGREAGELFF	TGTGCCAGCAGCTCCCCTGGGCGGGAGGCCGGGGAGCTGTTTTTT
once	.	TRBV12-3/TRBV12-4	TRBJ1-4	CASSTRGVSLFF	TGTGCCAGCAGTACCCGGGGGGTCTCACTGTTTTTT
.	TRBD1	TRBV11-2	TRBJ1-3	CASRSIRDRGTGNTIYF	TGTGCCAGCAGGTCAATCCGGGACAGGGGTACTGGAAACACCATATATTTT
few	TRBD1	TRBV2	TRBJ1-2	CASVRGGQGFYGYTF	TGTGCCAGCGTGCGGGGGGGACAGGGGTTCTATGGCTACACCTTC
.	.	TRBV19	TRBJ1-2	CASSPPGGSYGYTF	TGTGCCAGTAGTCCCCCGGGAGGGAGCTATGGCTACACCTTC
.	TRBD1	TRBV19	TRBJ1-2	CASSIEGQGDGGYTF	TGTGCCAGTAGTATAGAGGGACAGGGAGACGGTGGCTACACCTTC
.	TRBD1	TRBV6-5	TRBJ2-7	CASSSRAGGAYEQYF	TGTGCCAGCAGTTCCCGGGCAGGGGGTGCCTACGAGCAGTACTTC
.	TRBD1	TRBV18	TRBJ1-5	CASSQDRDQPQHF	TGTGCCAGCTCACAAGACAGGGATCAGCCCCAGCATTTT
few	.	TRBV4-1	TRBJ1-5	CASTPAPYSNQPQHF	TGCGCCAGCACCCCCGCGCCTTATAGCAATCAGCCCCAGCATTTT
.	.	TRBV5-4	TRBJ2-7	CASSLRKGVSYEQYF	TGTGCCAGCAGCTTGCGAAAGGGAGTGAGCTACGAGCAGTACTTC
.	TRBD1	TRBV19	TRBJ1-1	CASTKPQTGTANLNTEAFF	TGTGCCAGTACCAAACCGCAAACCGGGACAGCTAATTTGAACACTGAAGCTTTCTTT
.	TRBD1	TRBV9	TRBJ1-2	CASSVEVQGADYGYTF	TGTGCCAGCAGCGTAGAGGTCCAGGGGGCGGACTATGGCTACACCTTC
.	TRBD1	TRBV18	TRBJ1-4	CASSPPTGTNEKLFF	TGTGCCAGCTCACCACCGACAGGGACTAATGAAAAACTGTTTTTT
once	TRBD1	TRBV10-3	TRBJ2-3	CAISEPDDRGRGTDTQYF	TGTGCCATCAGTGAACCCGACGACAGGGGGCGAGGTACAGATACGCAGTATTTT
.	.	TRBV11-2	TRBJ1-6	CASSLDPEGSPLHF	TGTGCCAGCAGCTTAGATCCTGAGGGCTCACCCCTCCACTTT
.	.	TRBV2	TRBJ1-5	CASNEEGLGQPQHF	TGTGCCAGCAATGAGGAGGGGCTTGGGCAGCCCCAGCATTTT
.	.	TRBV6-5	TRBJ1-6	CASSLNRGFNSPLHF	TGTGCCAGCAGCTTAAATAGAGGGTTTAATTCACCCCTCCACTTT
.	.	TRBV21-1	TRBJ2-5	CALLLTSDRGETQYF	TGTGCCCTTTTACTAACCTCCGACAGGGGCGAGACCCAGTACTTC
few	.	TRBV3-1/TRBV3-2	TRBJ1-2	CASSQDRTAGYDGYTF	TGTGCCAGCAGCCAAGATAGAACGGCGGGCTACGATGGCTACACCTTC
.	TRBD1	TRBV29-1	TRBJ2-1	CSVGGTGWGNEQFF	TGCAGCGTTGGGGGGACAGGGTGGGGTAATGAGCAGTTCTTC
once	.	TRBV7-3	TRBJ2-2	CASTTGGGANTGELFF	TGTGCCAGCACCACAGGCGGCGGCGCGAACACCGGGGAGCTGTTTTTT
.	TRBD2	TRBV27	TRBJ2-3	CASSWGLAGALSTDTQYF	TGTGCCAGCAGTTGGGGACTAGCGGGGGCCTTGAGCACAGATACGCAGTATTTT
.	.	TRBV7-2	TRBJ1-1	CASSLMSGTEAFF	TGTGCCAGCAGCTTAATGTCCGGCACTGAAGCTTTCTTT
.	TRBD1	TRBV4-2	TRBJ1-1	CASSQWTGGGTEAFF	TGTGCCAGCAGCCAATGGACAGGGGGCGGGACTGAAGCTTTCTTT
.	TRBD1	TRBV30	TRBJ2-5	CAYQRDSQETQYF	TGTGCCTACCAAAGGGACAGCCAAGAGACCCAGTACTTC
.	.	TRBV2	TRBJ2-7	CASSRSSGRDEQYF	TGTGCCAGCAGTCGAAGCTCAGGGCGCGACGAGCAGTACTTC
.	TRBD1	TRBV6-5	TRBJ1-1	CASSQRPGTGTEAFF	TGTGCCAGCAGTCAACGTCCCGGGACAGGGACTGAAGCTTTCTTT
few	.	TRBV3-1/TRBV3-2	TRBJ1-1	CASSQGGLDGTEAFF	TGTGCCAGCAGCCAAGGGGGCTTGGATGGCACTGAAGCTTTCTTT
.	.	TRBV3-1/TRBV3-2	TRBJ1-5	CASSQDHFDNQPQHF	TGTGCCAGCAGCCAAGATCACTTCGACAATCAGCCCCAGCATTTT
few	.	TRBV6-5	TRBJ1-4	CASIPEAGVEKLFF	TGTGCCAGCATCCCAGAGGCAGGGGTGGAAAAACTGTTTTTT
.	TRBD2	TRBV3-1/TRBV3-2	TRBJ2-7	CASSRMGLAGSYEQYF	TGTGCCAGCAGCCGCATGGGACTAGCGGGTTCCTACGAGCAGTACTTC
.	TRBD1	TRBV7-9	TRBJ1-6	CASSLPVHGTGFSPLHF	TGTGCCAGCAGCTTACCTGTCCACGGGACAGGGTTTTCACCCCTCCACTTT
.	.	TRBV5-1	TRBJ1-1	CASSFLGGISTEAFF	TGCGCCAGCAGCTTCCTCGGGGGAATTTCCACTGAAGCTTTCTTT